The 29 T cell receptor beta chains given below trace back to one sample, sequenced in a study of blood T cell repertoires in COVID-19. Some clones are missing from TCRdb's copy, which holds only in-frame ones; the method was immunoSEQ multiplex PCR. The data show some 700,000 clones, with 70% to 90% seen just once and over 0.2% held by the top ten. Sequencing was done on a sample of peripheral blood. The receptor set was obtained from a woman younger than 30 with acute or convalescent COVID-19.

This clone was found a few times. The chain carries TRBV19 and TRBJ1-1; TRBD1 aligns across 11 bases. The CDR3 sequence is 15 residues long. V trimming: 3 bases; J trimming: 6 bases; junction bases outside the gene matches: 6. Germline loops: CDR1 LNHDA, CDR2 SQIVND (reference sequence). CDR3 region: CASSMGDRGIPEAFF. In nucleotides, the CDR3 is TGTGCCAGTAGTATGGGGGACAGGGGGATCCCTGAAGCTTTCTTT.

The chain has TRBV5-8 and TRBJ1-3, with D perhaps TRBD1 (6 bases). The CDR3 contains 17 residues. V lost 2 bases and J lost 0, with 15 bases in between. Germline lookup yields CDR1 SGHTS and CDR2 YDEGEE. The chain's CDR3 is CASSLIDRSSSGNTIYF. In DNA, the CDR3 is TGTGCCAGCAGCTTAATCGACAGGTCGAGCTCTGGAAACACCATATATTTT.

V gene TRBV9 combines with J gene TRBJ1-2, with D unclear. Trimming took 0 bases from V and 8 from J, leaving 14 bases between them. The CDR3 loop spans 14 amino acids. CDR1 and CDR2 (germline): SGDLS, YYNGEE. In nucleotides, the CDR3 is TGTGCCAGCAGCGTAGGGGCAGCCTCCTTAGGCTACACCTTC. It is translated as CASSVGAASLGYTF.

This rearrangement joins TRBV6-4 to TRBJ1-1; 8 bases are a match to TRBD1. This CDR3 is 14 amino acids long. CDR1 and CDR2 from the germline V gene are MRHNA and SNTAGT. V lost 4 bases, J lost 1 base, and 2 bases stayed unmatched. The CDR3 loop is CASSVGQGNTEAFF. The CDR3 coding sequence is TGTGCCAGCAGTGTAGGACAGGGGAACACTGAAGCTTTCTTT.

V and J are TRBV3-1 (or the pseudogene TRBV3-2) and TRBJ2-3, with D perhaps matching TRBD2 (5 bases). In germline, CDR1 is LGHDT, CDR2 YNNKEL (reference sequence). The CDR3 spans 17 residues. Trimming shortened V by 1 base and J by 1 base, and 15 bases separated the two germline ends. This CDR3 reads CASSQAGIGIGTDTQYF. The CDR3 DNA follows: TGTGCCAGCAGCCAAGCTGGGATCGGGATCGGCACAGATACGCAGTATTTT.

The rearrangement links TRBV6-2 or TRBV6-3 to TRBJ1-2; no clear D gene. V shed 1 base and J shed 12 bases, with 15 bases lying between them. The germline V gene has CDR1 MNHEY and CDR2 SVGEGT. The CDR3 is made up of 13 amino acids. The CDR3 spells CASSYYGGGVHTF. CDR3 nucleotides: TGTGCCAGCAGTTACTACGGCGGCGGGGTACACACCTTC.

This clone was counted a single time. This chain connects TRBV11-2 to TRBJ1-6; the match to TRBD1 covers 7 bases. The CDR3 contains 15 residues. With V trimmed by 3 bases and J by 7 bases, 6 bases remained unmatched. Germline CDR1 and CDR2: SGHAT and FQNNGV. CDR3 amino acids: CASSFPRDRNSPLHF. DNA of the CDR3: TGTGCCAGCAGCTTCCCAAGGGACAGAAATTCACCCCTCCACTTT.

The V and J genes are TRBV9 and TRBJ1-3, with TRBD1 as a possible D gene (6 bases). Germline CDR1 is SGDLS and CDR2 is YYNGEE. This CDR3 contains 15 residues. Between the trimmed V and J ends, which lost 0 bases and 4 bases, there was a span of 11 bases. The chain's CDR3 is CASSVGWGQGNTIYF. The CDR3 region has the DNA TGTGCCAGCAGCGTAGGCTGGGGGCAAGGAAACACCATATATTTT. Complete variable domain (other parts from reference TRBV9 and TRBJ1-3): DSGVTQTPKHLITATGQRVTLRCSPRSGDLSVYWYQQSLDQGLQFLIQYYNGEERAKGNILERFSAQQFPDLHSELNLSSLELGDSALYFCASSVGWGQGNTIYFGEGSWLTVV.

V and J are TRBV29-1 and TRBJ2-6; 7 bases agree with TRBD1. In germline, CDR1 is SQVTM, CDR2 ANQGSEA. The CDR3 has 15 amino acids. Trimming removed 6 bases from V and 2 bases from J; junction bases left unmatched: 7. The CDR3 region is CSVLQGTAGANVLTF. The CDR3 bases are TGCAGCGTCCTACAGGGGACAGCTGGGGCCAACGTCCTGACTTTC.

Notes on this clone: Other DNA sequences of this sample code for an identical CDR3. The rearrangement links TRBV5-1 to TRBJ1-2, with D uncertain. The CDR3 covers 12 residues. The germline CDR1 and CDR2 sequences are SGHRS and YFSETQ. The ends were cut back, 0 bases at V and 5 bases at J, with 5 bases in the middle. CDR3 sequence reads: CASSLESYGYTF. The CDR3, as DNA: TGCGCCAGCAGCTTGGAATCTTATGGCTACACCTTC.

CDR3 DNA sequence: TGTGCCAGCAGCAGGACGGGAGGGGCACGGGATGGCTACACCTTC. It yields the protein CASSRTGGARDGYTF. The chain joins TRBV27 to TRBJ1-2, with D possibly TRBD1 on 5 matching bases. The CDR3 has 15 amino acids. V was clipped by 6 bases and J by 6 bases, with 20 bases between them. Germline CDR1 and CDR2: MNHEY and SMNVEV (reference sequence).

The V gene is TRBV6-5, the J gene TRBJ1-6, with 7 bases aligning to TRBD1. The CDR3 extends over 14 amino acids. Germline trimming cut 6 bases from V and 10 bases from J; bases unmatched to any gene: 9. Germline lookup yields CDR1 MNHEY and CDR2 SVGAGI. CDR3 sequence (DNA): TGTGCCAGCAGCCGGAGACAGGGAGGCTCACCCCTCCACTTT. This codes for CASSRRQGGSPLHF.

The CDR3: CASSMRVFTEAFF. Here the CDR3 DNA reads TGTGCCAGCAGCATGAGGGTTTTCACTGAAGCTTTCTTT. This rearrangement joins TRBV11-2 to TRBJ1-1; D unresolved. The germline V gene encodes CDR1 SGHAT and CDR2 FQNNGV. Trimming removed 5 bases at V and 4 bases at J, with 11 bases between. This CDR3 has 13 residues.

This chain links TRBV9 with TRBJ2-5; D is possibly TRBD1 (5 bases). Deletions cut 4 bases from V and 0 bases from J, with 13 bases between. Germline V CDR1 and CDR2: SGDLS, YYNGEE. The CDR3 is made up of 15 amino acids. The CDR3 loop reads CASSFSDSHQETQYF. The CDR3 bases are TGTGCCAGCAGCTTCTCCGACAGCCACCAAGAGACCCAGTACTTC.

The genes are TRBV30 and TRBJ1-1; tentatively, D is TRBD1 (5 bases). Germline V lookup: CDR1 GTSNPN, CDR2 SVGIG (reference sequence). Trimming shortened V by 1 base and J by 6 bases, and 12 bases separated the two germline ends. The CDR3 extends over 13 amino acids. The chain's CDR3 is CAWSAPGNSEAFF. CDR3 bases: TGTGCCTGGAGTGCCCCAGGGAATTCTGAAGCTTTCTTT.

The chain links TRBV3-1 (or the pseudogene TRBV3-2) to TRBJ2-7; 8 bases are shared with TRBD2. J lost 2 bases, V lost 0 bases, and 15 bases had no gene match. In germline, CDR1 is LGHDT, CDR2 YNNKEL (reference sequence). This CDR3 is built from 19 residues. CDR3 protein: CASSQDRYGGSGKPYEQYF. CDR3 nucleotide sequence: TGTGCCAGCAGCCAAGATCGCTACGGGGGTAGCGGGAAACCCTACGAGCAGTACTTC.

This chain joins TRBV12-3 or TRBV12-4 and TRBJ2-7; weak D call: TRBD2 (5 bases). The CDR3 extends over 13 amino acids. Trimming removed 3 bases at V and 2 bases at J, with 8 bases between. The CDR3 nucleotides read TGTGCCAGCAGTTTGGAGGTAACCTACGAGCAGTACTTC. It yields the protein CASSLEVTYEQYF.

The chain is built from TRBV7-8 and TRBJ2-7, with 9 bases aligning to TRBD1. CDR3 length: 14 residues. V was pared by 5 bases and J by 7 bases, with 9 bases of the junction left unmatched. Germline lookup yields CDR1 SGHVS and CDR2 FQNEAQ. The CDR3 bases are TGTGCCAGCAGCCTGACGGACAGGGGTAAAGAGCAGTACTTC. This sequence encodes CASSLTDRGKEQYF.

This sequence joins TRBV12-3 or TRBV12-4 and TRBJ2-3; D may be TRBD2 (5 bases). The CDR3 runs to 12 residues. V was shortened by 11 bases and J by 1 base, with 10 bases between the two germline ends. This CDR3 reads CACRGRTDTQYF. The DNA for the CDR3 is TGTGCCTGCCGAGGGCGCACAGATACGCAGTATTTT.

This chain's CDR3 is CASSWAADTQYF. The CDR3 bases are TGTGCCAGCAGCTGGGCAGCAGATACGCAGTATTTT. This chain connects TRBV11-3 to TRBJ2-3, with D hard to call. There are 12 residues in the CDR3. The V gene lost 4 bases and the J gene lost 4 bases, with 6 bases spanning the gap. Germline CDR1 reads SGHNT; CDR2 reads YENEEA. Supplemented by reference TRBV11-3 and TRBJ2-3, the full variable domain reads EAGVVQSPRYKIIEKKQPVAFWCNPISGHNTLYWYLQNLGQGPELLIRYENEEAVDDSQLPKDRFSAERLKGVDSTLKIQPAELGDSAVYLCASSWAADTQYFGPGTRLTVL.

V and J are TRBV2 and TRBJ1-2; TRBD1 agrees at 9 bases. The CDR3 contains 13 residues. The V and J ends lost 6 bases and 7 bases, in that order; junction bases with no gene match: 6. The germline V gene encodes CDR1 SNHLY and CDR2 FYNNEI. CDR3: CASSPQGASGYTF. DNA of the CDR3: TGTGCCAGCAGCCCACAGGGGGCGAGTGGCTACACCTTC.

The V and J genes are TRBV11-2 and TRBJ2-7, with D possibly TRBD1 on 6 matching bases. CDR3 length: 15 residues. Germline V gene sequence: CDR1 SGHAT, CDR2 FQNNGV. V lost 2 bases and J 0 bases, leaving 11 bases between the germline ends. CDR3 amino acids: CASSLPRQDSYEQYF. CDR3 DNA: TGTGCCAGCAGCTTACCCCGACAGGACTCCTACGAGCAGTACTTC.

V gene TRBV6-1 combines with J gene TRBJ1-2, with D hard to call. This CDR3 region has 12 residues. Between the trimmed V and J ends, which lost 3 bases and 4 bases, there was a span of 6 bases. CDR1 and CDR2 from the germline V gene are MNHNS and SASEGT. The DNA for the CDR3 is TGTGCCAGCAGTGAGTGGAGCTATGGCTACACCTTC. It yields the protein CASSEWSYGYTF.

The chain recombines TRBV6-6 with TRBJ1-2; maybe TRBD1 (6 bases). The ends were cut back, 3 bases at V and 11 bases at J, with 16 bases in the middle. The CDR3 consists of 13 residues. Germline CDR1 and CDR2: MNHNY and SVGAGI (reference sequence). CDR3 coding DNA: TGTGCCAGCAGTTATTTGGGACAAATAATTTACACCTTC. This translates into CASSYLGQIIYTF.

This clone has a single count. The V gene is TRBV2, the J gene TRBJ2-3; D possibly corresponds to TRBD2 (6 bases). The V gene lost 3 bases and the J gene lost 6 bases, with 19 bases spanning the gap. Germline CDR1 SNHLY, CDR2 FYNNEI. This CDR3 has 16 amino acids. The DNA of the CDR3 is TGTGCCAGCAGTGATAGTCGTCCGGAGGGGATGGATACGCAGTATTTT. Translating it yields CASSDSRPEGMDTQYF.

V and J are TRBV27 and TRBJ1-1, with D possibly matching TRBD1 (6 bases). CDR3 length: 15 amino acids. Deletions cut 4 bases from V and 0 bases from J, with 12 bases between. Germline V gives CDR1 MNHEY, CDR2 SMNVEV (reference sequence). The CDR3 region has the DNA TGTGCCAGCAGTTGGGGGCCAGGGATGAACACTGAAGCTTTCTTT. It is translated as CASSWGPGMNTEAFF.

The chain has TRBV7-9 and TRBJ1-2; 7 bases line up with TRBD1. Germline trimming cut 5 bases from V and 6 bases from J; bases unmatched to any gene: 12. The CDR3 covers 15 residues. Per germline, CDR1 SEHNR and CDR2 FQNEAQ (reference sequence). CDR3 bases: TGTGCCAGCAGCCCGCGGAGGGGGCAGTTTCATGGCTACACCTTC. Its translation: CASSPRRGQFHGYTF.

This chain uses TRBV19 with TRBJ1-1, with TRBD1 as a possible D gene (6 bases). Germline CDR1 is LNHDA and CDR2 is SQIVND (reference sequence). The V end was cut by 7 bases, the J end by 6 bases, with 27 bases between. The CDR3 has 17 amino acids. The CDR3: CASIQSHGGARRAEAFF. DNA of the CDR3: TGTGCCAGTATTCAAAGTCATGGGGGGGCGCGAAGGGCTGAAGCTTTCTTT.

CDR3 nucleotide sequence: TGTGCCAGCAGACGGGACAATGGGGCCGGGGAGCTGTTTTTT. Its translation is CASRRDNGAGELFF. The chain links TRBV7-8 to TRBJ2-2; D might be TRBD1 (6 bases). V was pared by 6 bases and J by 6 bases, with 14 bases between. The germline CDR1 and CDR2 sequences are SGHVS and FQNEAQ. This CDR3 has 14 amino acids.